These 23 T cell receptor beta chains came from one sample sequenced in a study of control samples from healthy donors and cancer patients. The repertoire was sequenced with immunoSEQ multiplex PCR; TCRdb's copy has only in-frame clones and lacks some. Of around 130,000 clones in the sample, 89% were seen once. Sample: blood. The source of these receptors is a man in his fifties or sixties in good health.

The chain carries TRBV29-1 and TRBJ1-2; a weak D match, TRBD1 (6 bases). The germline gives CDR1 SQVTM, CDR2 ANQGSEA. With 4 bases removed from V and 7 bases from J, the gap between germline ends came to 19 bases. CDR3 length equals 14 residues. In nucleotides, the CDR3 is TGCAGCGTTGTGGGGAGACACGAAGGGGGTGGCTACACCTTC. Residues: CSVVGRHEGGGYTF.

V gene TRBV5-4 combines with J gene TRBJ2-1; D may be TRBD2 (7 bases). Germline V lookup: CDR1 SGHNT, CDR2 YYREEE (reference sequence). V lost 5 bases and J lost 1, with 16 bases in between. This CDR3 spans 16 amino acids. Here the CDR3 reads CASREGGAGSYNEQFF. The DNA for the CDR3 is TGTGCCAGCAGAGAAGGGGGGGCAGGGTCCTACAATGAGCAGTTCTTC. Based on the CDR3 plus reference TRBV5-4 and TRBJ2-1, the full variable domain is ETGVTQSPTHLIKTRGQQVTLRCSSQSGHNTVSWYQQALGQGPQFIFQYYREEENGRGNFPPRFSGLQFPNYSSELNVNALELDDSALYLCASREGGAGSYNEQFFGPGTRLTVL.

The rearrangement joins TRBV3-1 (or the pseudogene TRBV3-2) to TRBJ2-5; 7 bases line up with TRBD1. In germline, CDR1 is LGHDT, CDR2 YNNKEL (reference sequence). CDR3 size: 14 residues. Losses at the gene ends were 4 bases for V and 6 bases for J; bases not matched to a gene: 8. The CDR3 region is CASSPLTGQKTQYF. CDR3 DNA: TGTGCCAGCAGCCCCCTGACAGGGCAGAAGACCCAGTACTTC.

The chain uses TRBV6-6 and TRBJ2-2; D perhaps matches TRBD1 (6 bases). This CDR3 contains 15 residues. Germline V CDR1 and CDR2: MNHNY, SVGAGI (reference sequence). V was clipped by 4 bases and J by 1 base, with 10 bases between them. CDR3 protein: CASSSGTMNTGELFF. Written as DNA, the CDR3 is TGTGCCAGCAGTTCCGGGACAATGAACACCGGGGAGCTGTTTTTT.

The chain uses TRBV10-2 and TRBJ1-5; the D is unclear. CDR3 length: 16 residues. Germline loops: CDR1 WSHSY, CDR2 SAAADI. The V and J ends lost 2 bases and 1 base respectively, with 12 bases between them. This chain's CDR3 is CASSESVGRSNQPQHF. As DNA, the CDR3 is TGCGCCAGCAGTGAGAGTGTGGGTAGGAGCAATCAGCCCCAGCATTTT.

CDR3 sequence: CASSRPGGYEQYF. In DNA form, the CDR3 reads TGTGCCAGCAGCCGACCGGGGGGTTACGAGCAGTACTTC. V usage is TRBV5-4 and J usage is TRBJ2-7; 7 nucleotides line up with TRBD2. Germline lookup yields CDR1 SGHNT and CDR2 YYREEE (reference sequence). There are 13 residues in the CDR3. V trimming: 4 bases; J trimming: 4 bases; junction bases outside the gene matches: 5. Complete variable domain (other parts from reference TRBV5-4 and TRBJ2-7): ETGVTQSPTHLIKTRGQQVTLRCSSQSGHNTVSWYQQALGQGPQFIFQYYREEENGRGNFPPRFSGLQFPNYSSELNVNALELDDSALYLCASSRPGGYEQYFGPGTRLTVT.

The rearrangement uses TRBV7-2 and TRBJ2-5, with a tentative D call TRBD2 (5 bases). Trimming left V 1 base short and J 4 bases short, with 10 bases between. The CDR3 contains 14 residues. The germline V gene encodes CDR1 SGHTA and CDR2 FQGNSA. CDR3 nucleotides: TGTGCCAGCAGCTTAGGGCCTAGCAGAGAGACCCAGTACTTC. It is translated as CASSLGPSRETQYF.

The chain links TRBV27 to TRBJ2-4; 8 bases fit TRBD2. V lost 5 bases and J lost 1; bases outside the gene matches: 10. The V gene's germline CDR1 is MNHEY and CDR2 SMNVEV (reference sequence). CDR3 length equals 17 residues. For the CDR3, the DNA is TGTGCCAGCAGTCCAGGAAGCGGGGGCGGGGCCAAAAACATTCAGTACTTC. Its protein is CASSPGSGGGAKNIQYF.

The V call is TRBV19, the J call TRBJ1-3; D is possibly TRBD1 (6 bases). The germline CDR1 and CDR2 sequences are LNHDA and SQIVND (reference sequence). The V end lost 2 bases, the J end lost 2 bases, and 7 bases lay between the germline ends. This CDR3 contains 14 residues. CDR3 nucleotide sequence: TGTGCCAGTAGTATACAGGGGACTGGAAACACCATATATTTT. This translates into CASSIQGTGNTIYF.

The chain employs TRBV24-1 and TRBJ2-7; D is ambiguous. Deletions cut 4 bases from V and 5 bases from J, with 11 bases between. Looked up from germline, CDR1 is KGHDR and CDR2 is SFDVKD. This CDR3 spans 13 amino acids. This CDR3 reads CATSDPRVDEQYF. CDR3 nucleotide sequence: TGTGCCACCAGTGACCCACGGGTCGACGAGCAGTACTTC.

The rearrangement links TRBV6-5 to TRBJ2-1; no clear D gene. In germline, CDR1 is MNHEY, CDR2 SVGAGI. This CDR3 comprises 15 residues. V was cut by 6 bases and J by 1 base, with 13 bases left in between. This chain's CDR3 is CASRLRGPSYNEQFF. The CDR3 coding sequence is TGTGCCAGCAGGCTTCGAGGTCCTTCCTACAATGAGCAGTTCTTC.

The J gene is TRBJ2-5, the V gene TRBV2; the D gene is possibly TRBD1 (6 bases). Germline loops: CDR1 SNHLY, CDR2 FYNNEI. V lost 3 bases and J lost 1, with 12 bases in between. The length of the CDR3 is 15 residues. CDR3 DNA: TGTGCCAGCAGTGATATCGACAGGACCCAAGAGACCCAGTACTTC. Translation gives CASSDIDRTQETQYF.

This sequence joins TRBV19 and TRBJ1-1; D uncertain. The CDR3 consists of 15 residues. The germline CDR1 and CDR2 sequences are LNHDA and SQIVND (reference sequence). Trimming stripped 3 bases from V and 7 bases from J, with 18 bases between. CDR3 sequence reads: CASSMSALNRGEAFF. DNA for the CDR3: TGTGCCAGTAGTATGTCGGCCCTTAACCGGGGTGAAGCTTTCTTT.

This chain connects TRBV18 to TRBJ2-3; 8 positions agree with TRBD1. The CDR3 extends over 15 amino acids. Germline-derived CDR1 and CDR2 are KGHSH and LQKENI. The V segment lost 3 bases and the J segment 2 bases; nucleotides outside the gene matches: 4. CDR3 protein: CASSPRTGPTDTQYF. The CDR3 DNA reads TGTGCCAGCTCACCCCGGACAGGGCCCACAGATACGCAGTATTTT.

The chain links TRBV9 to TRBJ1-6; D possibly corresponds to TRBD1 (5 bases). The CDR3 has 15 amino acids. V lost 5 bases to trimming and J lost 10 bases, with 19 bases between them. The V gene's germline CDR1 is SGDLS and CDR2 YYNGEE. CDR3 nucleotide sequence: TGTGCCAGCAGTAAGCTTCAGGGCTCTGAGTCACCCCTCCACTTT. Translation: CASSKLQGSESPLHF.

In this sample, this clone turned up once. The chain uses TRBV4-1 and TRBJ1-2; a possible D gene is TRBD1 (6 bases). Per germline, CDR1 MGHRA and CDR2 YSYEKL. Trimming took 4 bases from V and 7 from J, leaving 13 bases between them. This CDR3 spans 13 amino acids. CDR3 bases: TGCGCCAGCAGCCCGGGGGCAGGGTTTGGCTACACCTTC. As protein: CASSPGAGFGYTF.

This chain connects TRBV6-1 to TRBJ2-3, with TRBD2 matching over 8 bases. Germline CDR1 MNHNS, CDR2 SASEGT. V was clipped by 1 base and J by 5 bases; unmatched bases: 17. The CDR3 covers 19 residues. In DNA, the CDR3 is TGTGCCAGCAGTGAAGAGGGTCTCCCACGGGGGGGGGTTATAGATACGCAGTATTTT. Translating gives CASSEEGLPRGGVIDTQYF.

V gene TRBV6-1 combines with J gene TRBJ1-6; D is possibly TRBD1 (6 bases). Germline CDR1 MNHNS, CDR2 SASEGT. V lost 4 bases to trimming and J lost 7 bases, with 17 bases between them. The length of the CDR3 is 16 residues. As DNA, the CDR3 is TGTGCCAGCAGTGCTCAACAACAGGGAAGGAATTCACCCCTCCACTTT. Protein: CASSAQQQGRNSPLHF.

The V gene is TRBV6-6, the J gene TRBJ1-5; no reliable D call. Germline V gene lookup returns CDR1 MNHNY and CDR2 SVGAGI (reference sequence). Trimming stripped 0 bases from V and 1 base from J, with 7 bases between. The CDR3 is 15 residues long. The DNA of the CDR3 is TGTGCCAGCAGTTACTCGGCCGGGAGCAATCAGCCCCAGCATTTT. This translates into CASSYSAGSNQPQHF.

The chain uses TRBV19 and TRBJ1-5; possible D gene TRBD1, 5 bases. The germline CDR1 and CDR2 sequences are LNHDA and SQIVND (reference sequence). The CDR3 loop spans 15 amino acids. Trimming removed 3 bases at V and 1 base at J, with 10 bases between. CDR3 nucleotide sequence: TGTGCCAGTAGTATGAGGGGCTCGAGCAATCAGCCCCAGCATTTT. This translates into CASSMRGSSNQPQHF. The full variable domain, in which reference TRBV19 and TRBJ1-5 provide the parts outside the CDR3, is DGGITQSPKYLFRKEGQNVTLSCEQNLNHDAMYWYRQDPGQGLRLIYYSQIVNDFQKGDIAEGYSVSREKKESFPLTVTSAQKNPTAFYLCASSMRGSSNQPQHFGDGTRLSIL.

This chain connects TRBV5-8 to TRBJ2-5; D is undetermined. This CDR3 is built from 14 residues. From germline, CDR1 is SGHTS and CDR2 YDEGEE. V was shortened by 0 bases and J by 2 bases, with 8 bases between the two germline ends. Here the CDR3 reads CASSLGKIQETQYF. The CDR3 DNA reads TGTGCCAGCAGCTTGGGGAAGATACAAGAGACCCAGTACTTC.

The rearrangement links TRBV7-2 to TRBJ2-5; possibly TRBD2 for D (5 bases). CDR3 length: 14 amino acids. V shed 7 bases and J shed 2 bases, with 14 bases lying between them. CDR1 and CDR2 from the germline V gene are SGHTA and FQGNSA. The CDR3 is CASTSRGGQETQYF. The CDR3 DNA follows: TGTGCCAGCACCTCCCGGGGTGGGCAAGAGACCCAGTACTTC.

The chain carries TRBV7-9 and TRBJ2-5, with D uncertain. V lost 4 bases, J lost 0 bases, and 0 bases lay in between. CDR1 is SEHNR, CDR2 FQNEAQ, per germline (reference sequence). The CDR3 extends over 11 amino acids. CDR3 sequence: CASSYQETQYF. In DNA form, the CDR3 reads TGTGCCAGCAGCTACCAAGAGACCCAGTACTTC.